The T cell receptor beta chain described here comes from a study of shared clonotypes between healthy human individuals. Whole-study context: Sampling drew on donors who were a couple of women and three men aged 18 to 49.

Naive CD8 cells lacked CD45RO, underwent positive selection for CCR7 and left out terminally differentiated effector memory CD45RA+ cells. All donors qualified as healthy HIV-negative adults and had experienced no recent acute infections or vaccinations. This CDR3 comprises 15 residues. From germline, CDR1 is MDHEN and CDR2 SYDVKM. V was clipped by 6 bases and J by 3 bases, with 15 bases between them. This table comes from immunoSEQ multiplex PCR, and its TCRdb copy is limited to in-frame clones, with some not included. The sample consists of roughly 2.1 million clones, 85% to 95% of them appearing once.

The V call is TRBV28, the J call TRBJ1-5; no clear D. This TCR was recovered from a man younger than 30 in good health. Some clones in this sample may be carry-over from other donors' samples. The sample was naive CD8+ T cells from PBMCs. The CDR3 protein is CASSPDTAPNQPQHF. DNA of the CDR3: TGTGCCAGCAGCCCAGATACAGCTCCCAATCAGCCCCAGCATTTT. Full variable domain (remainder filled in from reference TRBV28 and TRBJ1-5): DVKVTQSSRYLVKRTGEKVFLECVQDMDHENMFWYRQDPGLGLRLIYFSYDVKMKEKGDIPEGYSVSREKKERFSLILESASTNQTSMYLCASSPDTAPNQPQHFGDGTRLSIL.